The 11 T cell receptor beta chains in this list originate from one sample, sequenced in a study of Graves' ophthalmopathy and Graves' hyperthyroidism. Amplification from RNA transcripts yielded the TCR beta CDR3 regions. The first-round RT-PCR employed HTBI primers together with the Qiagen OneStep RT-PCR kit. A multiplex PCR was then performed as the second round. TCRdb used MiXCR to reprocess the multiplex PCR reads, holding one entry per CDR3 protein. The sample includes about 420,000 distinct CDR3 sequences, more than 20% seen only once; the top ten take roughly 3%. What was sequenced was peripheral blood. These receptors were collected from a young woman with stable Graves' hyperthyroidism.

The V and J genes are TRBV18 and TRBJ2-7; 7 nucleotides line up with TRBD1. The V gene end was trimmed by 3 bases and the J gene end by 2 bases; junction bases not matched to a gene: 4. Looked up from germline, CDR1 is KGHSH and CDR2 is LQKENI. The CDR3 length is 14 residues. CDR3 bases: TGTGCCAGCTCACCGCAAGACAGGGCCTACGAGCAGTACTTC. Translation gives CASSPQDRAYEQYF.

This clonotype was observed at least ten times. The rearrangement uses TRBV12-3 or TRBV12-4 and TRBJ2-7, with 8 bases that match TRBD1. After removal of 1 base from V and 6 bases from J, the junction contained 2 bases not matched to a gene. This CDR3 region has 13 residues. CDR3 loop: CASSLGTGIEQYF. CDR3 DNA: TGTGCCAGCAGTTTAGGGACAGGGATCGAGCAGTACTTC.

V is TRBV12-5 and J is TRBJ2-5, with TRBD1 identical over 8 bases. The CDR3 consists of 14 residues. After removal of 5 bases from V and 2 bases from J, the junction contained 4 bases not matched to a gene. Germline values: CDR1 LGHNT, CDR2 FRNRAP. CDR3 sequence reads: CASGHNRGQETQYF. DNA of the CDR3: TGTGCTAGTGGTCATAACAGGGGGCAAGAGACCCAGTACTTC.

CDR3 residues: CASSLVRDTNQPQHF. The CDR3 DNA follows: TGTGCCAGCAGCTTAGTCCGGGACACTAATCAGCCCCAGCATTTT. J is TRBJ1-5 and V is TRBV11-2; possible D gene TRBD1, 6 bases. CDR1 SGHAT and CDR2 FQNNGV come from the germline V gene. Trimming cost V 1 base and J 4 bases, with 11 bases left between them. The CDR3 contains 15 residues.

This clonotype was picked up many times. In DNA form, the CDR3 reads TGTGCCACTTTGGGAGATCTCAGCTATGGCTACACCTTC. The encoded protein is CATLGDLSYGYTF. This chain connects TRBV19 to TRBJ1-2; D is unresolved. The CDR3 contains 13 residues. The V end lost 10 bases, the J end lost 4 bases, and 16 bases lay between the germline ends. The germline V gene has CDR1 LNHDA and CDR2 SQIVND (reference sequence).

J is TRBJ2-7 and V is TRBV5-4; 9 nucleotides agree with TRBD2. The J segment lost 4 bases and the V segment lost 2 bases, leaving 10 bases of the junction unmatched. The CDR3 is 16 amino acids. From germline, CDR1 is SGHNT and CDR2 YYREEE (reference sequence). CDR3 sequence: CASSFSSGNGAYEQYF. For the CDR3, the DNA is TGTGCCAGCAGCTTCTCTAGCGGGAACGGGGCATACGAGCAGTACTTC. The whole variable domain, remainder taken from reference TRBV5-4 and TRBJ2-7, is ETGVTQSPTHLIKTRGQQVTLRCSSQSGHNTVSWYQQALGQGPQFIFQYYREEENGRGNFPPRFSGLQFPNYSSELNVNALELDDSALYLCASSFSSGNGAYEQYFGPGTRLTVT.

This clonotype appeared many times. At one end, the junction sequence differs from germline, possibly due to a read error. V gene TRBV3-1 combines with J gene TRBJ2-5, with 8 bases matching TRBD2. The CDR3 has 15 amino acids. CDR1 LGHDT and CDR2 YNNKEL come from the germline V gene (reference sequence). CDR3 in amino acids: CASSRGLDTEEAQYF. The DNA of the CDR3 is TGTGCCAGCAGCCGGGGACTAGACACGGAAGAGGCCCAGTACTTC.

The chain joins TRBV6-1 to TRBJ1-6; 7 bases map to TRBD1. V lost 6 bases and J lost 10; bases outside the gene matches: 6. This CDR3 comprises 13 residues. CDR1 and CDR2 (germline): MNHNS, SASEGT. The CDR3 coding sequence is TGTGCCAGCAGCACAGGGGAGGAATCACCCCTCCACTTT. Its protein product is CASSTGEESPLHF.

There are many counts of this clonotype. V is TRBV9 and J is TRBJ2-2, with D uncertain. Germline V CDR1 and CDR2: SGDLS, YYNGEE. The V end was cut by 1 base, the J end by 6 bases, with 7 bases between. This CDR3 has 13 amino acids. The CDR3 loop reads CASSVMKAGELFF. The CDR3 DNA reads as TGTGCCAGCAGCGTAATGAAGGCCGGGGAGCTGTTTTTT.

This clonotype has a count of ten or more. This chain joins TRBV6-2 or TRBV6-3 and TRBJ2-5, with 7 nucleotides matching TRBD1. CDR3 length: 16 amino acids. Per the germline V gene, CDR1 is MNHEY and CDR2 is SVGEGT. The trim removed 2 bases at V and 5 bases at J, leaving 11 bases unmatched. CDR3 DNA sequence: TGTGCCAGCAGTTACGGGAAGAAGGGGGCTGGTGAGACCCAGTACTTC. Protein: CASSYGKKGAGETQYF.

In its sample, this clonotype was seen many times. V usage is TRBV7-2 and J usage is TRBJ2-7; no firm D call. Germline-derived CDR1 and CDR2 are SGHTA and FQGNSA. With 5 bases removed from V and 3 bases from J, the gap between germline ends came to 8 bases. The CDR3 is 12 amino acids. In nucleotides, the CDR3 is TGTGCCAGCAGCGGCATAGGCTACGAGCAGTACTTC. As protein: CASSGIGYEQYF. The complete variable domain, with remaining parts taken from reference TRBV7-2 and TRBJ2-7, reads GAGVSQSPSNKVTEKGKDVELRCDPISGHTALYWYRQSLGQGLEFLIYFQGNSAPDKSGLPSDRFSAERTGGSVSTLTIQRTQQEDSAVYLCASSGIGYEQYFGPGTRLTVT.